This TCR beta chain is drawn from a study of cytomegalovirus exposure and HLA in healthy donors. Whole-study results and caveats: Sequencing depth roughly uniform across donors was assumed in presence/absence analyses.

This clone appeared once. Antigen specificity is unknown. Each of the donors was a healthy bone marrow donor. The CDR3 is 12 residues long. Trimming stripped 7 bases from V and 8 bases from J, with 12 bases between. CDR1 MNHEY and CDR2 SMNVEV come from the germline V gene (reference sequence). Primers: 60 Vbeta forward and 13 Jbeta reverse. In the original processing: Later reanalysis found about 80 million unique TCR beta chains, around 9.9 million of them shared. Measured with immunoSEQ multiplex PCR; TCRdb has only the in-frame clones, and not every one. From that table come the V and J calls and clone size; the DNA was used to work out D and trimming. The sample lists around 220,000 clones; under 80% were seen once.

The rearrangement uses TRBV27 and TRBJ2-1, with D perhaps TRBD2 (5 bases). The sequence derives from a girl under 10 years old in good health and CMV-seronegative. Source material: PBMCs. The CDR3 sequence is CASIGLEDEQFF. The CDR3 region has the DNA TGTGCCAGCATTGGGTTGGAGGATGAGCAGTTCTTC.